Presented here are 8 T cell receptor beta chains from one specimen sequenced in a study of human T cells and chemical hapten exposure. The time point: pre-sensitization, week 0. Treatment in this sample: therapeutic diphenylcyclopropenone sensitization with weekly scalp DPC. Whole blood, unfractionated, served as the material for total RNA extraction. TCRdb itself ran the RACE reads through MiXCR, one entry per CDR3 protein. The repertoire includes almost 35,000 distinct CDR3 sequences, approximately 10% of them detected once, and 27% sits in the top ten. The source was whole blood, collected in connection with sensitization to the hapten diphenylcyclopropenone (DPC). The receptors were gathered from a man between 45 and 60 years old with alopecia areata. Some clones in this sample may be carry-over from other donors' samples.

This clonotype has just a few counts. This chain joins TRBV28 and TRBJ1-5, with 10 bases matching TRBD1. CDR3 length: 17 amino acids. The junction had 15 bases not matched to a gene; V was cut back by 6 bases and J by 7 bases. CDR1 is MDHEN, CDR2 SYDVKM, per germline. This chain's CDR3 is CASSPAPTGGVKQPQHF. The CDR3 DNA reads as TGTGCCAGCAGCCCCGCCCCGACAGGGGGCGTCAAACAGCCCCAGCATTTT.

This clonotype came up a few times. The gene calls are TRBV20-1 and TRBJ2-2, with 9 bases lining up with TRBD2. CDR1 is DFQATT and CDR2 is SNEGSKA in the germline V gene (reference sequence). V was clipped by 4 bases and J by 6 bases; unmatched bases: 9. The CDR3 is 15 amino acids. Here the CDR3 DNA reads TGCAGTGCTAACCCCCCTGGCGGGAGGGCCGGGGAGCTGTTTTTT. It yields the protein CSANPPGGRAGELFF.

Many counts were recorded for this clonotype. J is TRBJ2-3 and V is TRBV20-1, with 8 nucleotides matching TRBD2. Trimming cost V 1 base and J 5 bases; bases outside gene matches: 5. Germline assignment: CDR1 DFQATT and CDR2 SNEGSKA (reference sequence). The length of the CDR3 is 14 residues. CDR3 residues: CSARVGAGGDTQYF. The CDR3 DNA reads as TGCAGTGCTAGAGTAGGTGCGGGAGGAGATACGCAGTATTTT.

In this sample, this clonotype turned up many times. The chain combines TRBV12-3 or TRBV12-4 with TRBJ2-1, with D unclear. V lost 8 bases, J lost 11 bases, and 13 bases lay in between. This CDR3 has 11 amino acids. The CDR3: CASGKGRKQFF. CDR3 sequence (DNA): TGTGCCAGCGGGAAGGGCCGCAAGCAGTTCTTC.

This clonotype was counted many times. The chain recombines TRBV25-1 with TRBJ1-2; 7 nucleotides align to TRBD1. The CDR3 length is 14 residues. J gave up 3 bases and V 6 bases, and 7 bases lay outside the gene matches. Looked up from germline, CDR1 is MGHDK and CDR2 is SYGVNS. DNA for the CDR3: TGTGCCAGCAGCTCGACAGGGTGGCACTATGGCTACACCTTC. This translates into CASSSTGWHYGYTF.

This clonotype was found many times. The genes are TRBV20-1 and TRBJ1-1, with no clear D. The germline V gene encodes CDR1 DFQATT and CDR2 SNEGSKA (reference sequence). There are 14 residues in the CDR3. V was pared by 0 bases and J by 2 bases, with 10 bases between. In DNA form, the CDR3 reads TGCAGTGCTAGAGAGCGAGCGGGAAACACTGAAGCTTTCTTT. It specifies CSARERAGNTEAFF.

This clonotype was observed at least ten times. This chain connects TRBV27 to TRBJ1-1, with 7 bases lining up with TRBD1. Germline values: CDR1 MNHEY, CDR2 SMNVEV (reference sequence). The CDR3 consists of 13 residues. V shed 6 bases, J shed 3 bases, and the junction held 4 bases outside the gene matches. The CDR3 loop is CASRGGGHTEAFF. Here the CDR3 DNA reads TGTGCCAGCAGAGGAGGGGGCCACACTGAAGCTTTCTTT.

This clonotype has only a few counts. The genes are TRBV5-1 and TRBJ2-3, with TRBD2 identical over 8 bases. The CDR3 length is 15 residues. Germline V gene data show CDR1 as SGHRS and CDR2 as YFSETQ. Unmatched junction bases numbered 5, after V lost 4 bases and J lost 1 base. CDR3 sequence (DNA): TGCGCCAGCAGCCCCGGGGGGGGCGGCACAGATACGCAGTATTTT. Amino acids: CASSPGGGGTDTQYF. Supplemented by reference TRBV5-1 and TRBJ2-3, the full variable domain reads KAGVTQTPRYLIKTRGQQVTLSCSPISGHRSVSWYQQTPGQGLQFLFEYFSETQRNKGNFPGRFSGRQFSNSRSEMNVSTLELGDSALYLCASSPGGGGTDTQYFGPGTRLTVL.